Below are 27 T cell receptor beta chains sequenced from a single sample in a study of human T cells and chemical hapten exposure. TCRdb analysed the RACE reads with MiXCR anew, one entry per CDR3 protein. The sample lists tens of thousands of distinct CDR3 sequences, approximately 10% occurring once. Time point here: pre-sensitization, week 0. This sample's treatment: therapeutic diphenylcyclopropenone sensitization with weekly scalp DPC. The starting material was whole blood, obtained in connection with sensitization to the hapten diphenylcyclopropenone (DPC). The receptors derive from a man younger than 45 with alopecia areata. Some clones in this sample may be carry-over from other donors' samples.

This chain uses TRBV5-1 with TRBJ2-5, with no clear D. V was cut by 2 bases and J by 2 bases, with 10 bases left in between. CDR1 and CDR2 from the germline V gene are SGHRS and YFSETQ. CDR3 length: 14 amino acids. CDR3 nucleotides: TGCGCCAGCAGCTTCCTCCGGAGTCAAGAGACCCAGTACTTC. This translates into CASSFLRSQETQYF.

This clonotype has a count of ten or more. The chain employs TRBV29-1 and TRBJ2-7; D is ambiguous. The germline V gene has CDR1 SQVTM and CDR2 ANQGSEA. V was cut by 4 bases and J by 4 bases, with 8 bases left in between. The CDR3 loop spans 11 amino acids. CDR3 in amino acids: CSVGGGYEQYF. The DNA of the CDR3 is TGCAGCGTTGGAGGCGGTTACGAGCAGTACTTC.

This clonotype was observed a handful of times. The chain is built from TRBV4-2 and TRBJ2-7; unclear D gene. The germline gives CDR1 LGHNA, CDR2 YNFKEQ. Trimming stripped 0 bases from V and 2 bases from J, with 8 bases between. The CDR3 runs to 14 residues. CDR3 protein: CASSQEGRAYEQYF. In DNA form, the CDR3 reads TGTGCCAGCAGCCAAGAAGGCCGAGCCTACGAGCAGTACTTC.

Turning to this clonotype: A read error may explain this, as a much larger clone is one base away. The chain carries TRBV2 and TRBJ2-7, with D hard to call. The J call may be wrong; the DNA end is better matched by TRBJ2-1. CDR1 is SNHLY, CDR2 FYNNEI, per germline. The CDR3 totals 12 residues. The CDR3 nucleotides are TGTGCCAGCAGAGGGCTTTCCTACGAGCAGTTCTTC. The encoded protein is CASRGLSYEQFF.

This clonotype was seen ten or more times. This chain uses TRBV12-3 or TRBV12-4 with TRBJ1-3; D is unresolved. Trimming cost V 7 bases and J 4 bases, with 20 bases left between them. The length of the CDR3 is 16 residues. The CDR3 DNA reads TGTGCCAGCACCATGGGAGGGCAAGGATCCGGAAACACCATATATTTT. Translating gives CASTMGGQGSGNTIYF.

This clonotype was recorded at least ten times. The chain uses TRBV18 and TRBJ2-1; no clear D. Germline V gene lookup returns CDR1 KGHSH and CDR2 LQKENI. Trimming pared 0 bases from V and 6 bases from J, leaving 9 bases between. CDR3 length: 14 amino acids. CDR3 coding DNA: TGTGCCAGCTCACCACCGCGGCCGGTCAATGAGCAGTTCTTC. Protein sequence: CASSPPRPVNEQFF.

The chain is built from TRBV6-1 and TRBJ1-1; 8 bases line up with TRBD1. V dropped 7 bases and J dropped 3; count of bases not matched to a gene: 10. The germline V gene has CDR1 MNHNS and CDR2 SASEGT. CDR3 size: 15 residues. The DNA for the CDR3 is TGTGCCAGCAAAACGGACAGGGTTGGATACACTGAAGCTTTCTTT. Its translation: CASKTDRVGYTEAFF.

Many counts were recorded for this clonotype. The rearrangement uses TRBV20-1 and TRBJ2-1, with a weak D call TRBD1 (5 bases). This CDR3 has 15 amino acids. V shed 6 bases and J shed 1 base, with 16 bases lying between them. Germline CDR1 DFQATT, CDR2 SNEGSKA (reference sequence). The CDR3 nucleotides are TGCAGTGCGGACACCACAGGCCAATCCTACAATGAGCAGTTCTTC. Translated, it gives CSADTTGQSYNEQFF.

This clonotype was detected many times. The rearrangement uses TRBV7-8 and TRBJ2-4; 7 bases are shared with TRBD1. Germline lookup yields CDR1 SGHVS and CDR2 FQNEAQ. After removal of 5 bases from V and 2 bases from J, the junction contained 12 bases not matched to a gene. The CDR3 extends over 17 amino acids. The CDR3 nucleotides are TGTGCCAGCAGCGCCCGACAGGGTAACTTATCCAAAAACATTCAGTACTTC. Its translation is CASSARQGNLSKNIQYF.

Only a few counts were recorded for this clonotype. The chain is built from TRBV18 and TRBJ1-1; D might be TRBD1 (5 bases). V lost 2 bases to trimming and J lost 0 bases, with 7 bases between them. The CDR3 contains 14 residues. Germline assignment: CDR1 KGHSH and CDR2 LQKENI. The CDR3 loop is CASSPGQMNTEAFF. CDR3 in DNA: TGTGCCAGCTCACCAGGACAAATGAACACTGAAGCTTTCTTT.

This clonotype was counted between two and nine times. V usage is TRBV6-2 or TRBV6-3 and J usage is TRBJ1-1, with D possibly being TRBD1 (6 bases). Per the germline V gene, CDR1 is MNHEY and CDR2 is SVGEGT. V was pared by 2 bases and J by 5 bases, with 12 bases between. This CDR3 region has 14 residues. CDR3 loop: CASSYVPQGTEAFF. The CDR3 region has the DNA TGTGCCAGCAGTTACGTCCCCCAGGGGACTGAAGCTTTCTTT.

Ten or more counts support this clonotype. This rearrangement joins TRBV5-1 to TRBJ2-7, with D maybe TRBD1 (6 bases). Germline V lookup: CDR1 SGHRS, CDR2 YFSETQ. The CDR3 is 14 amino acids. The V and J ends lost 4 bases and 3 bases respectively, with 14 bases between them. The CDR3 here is CASSPDRRGYEQYF. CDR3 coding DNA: TGCGCCAGCAGCCCGGACAGAAGGGGCTACGAGCAGTACTTC.

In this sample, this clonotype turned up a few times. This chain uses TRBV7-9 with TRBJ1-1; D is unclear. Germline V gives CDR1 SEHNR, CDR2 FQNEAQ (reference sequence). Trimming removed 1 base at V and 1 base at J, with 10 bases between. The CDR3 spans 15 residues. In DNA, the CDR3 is TGTGCCAGCAGCTTAGTCTCAGGCACGAACACTGAAGCTTTCTTT. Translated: CASSLVSGTNTEAFF. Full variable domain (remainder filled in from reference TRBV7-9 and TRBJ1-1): DTGVSQNPRHKITKRGQNVTFRCDPISEHNRLYWYRQTLGQGPEFLTYFQNEAQLEKSRLLSDRFSAERPKGSFSTLEIQRTEQGDSAMYLCASSLVSGTNTEAFFGQGTRLTVV.

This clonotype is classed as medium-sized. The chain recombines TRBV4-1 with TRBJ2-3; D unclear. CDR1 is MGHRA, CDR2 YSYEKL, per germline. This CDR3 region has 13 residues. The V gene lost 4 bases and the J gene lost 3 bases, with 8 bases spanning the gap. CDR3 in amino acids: CASSPPGTDTQYF. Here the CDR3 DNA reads TGCGCCAGCAGCCCTCCTGGAACAGATACGCAGTATTTT.

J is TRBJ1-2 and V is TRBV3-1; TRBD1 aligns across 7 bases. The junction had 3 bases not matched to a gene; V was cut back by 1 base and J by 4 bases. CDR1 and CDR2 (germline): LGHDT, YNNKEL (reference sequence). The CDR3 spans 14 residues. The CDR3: CASSQGGQFYGYTF. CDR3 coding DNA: TGTGCCAGCAGCCAAGGGGGACAGTTCTATGGCTACACCTTC. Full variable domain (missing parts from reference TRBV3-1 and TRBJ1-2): DTAVSQTPKYLVTQMGNDKSIKCEQNLGHDTMYWYKQDSKKFLKIMFSYNNKELIINETVPNRFSPKSPDKAHLNLHINSLELGDSAVYFCASSQGGQFYGYTFGSGTRLTVV.

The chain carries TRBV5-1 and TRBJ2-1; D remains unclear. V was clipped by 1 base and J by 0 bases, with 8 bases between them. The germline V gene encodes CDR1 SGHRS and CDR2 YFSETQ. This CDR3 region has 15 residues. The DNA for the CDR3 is TGCGCCAGCAGCTTGTCAATTTCCTCCTACAATGAGCAGTTCTTC. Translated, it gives CASSLSISSYNEQFF.

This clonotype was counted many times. The CDR3 sequence: CASSPGHSNTEAFF. CDR3 DNA: TGTGCCAGCAGCCCCGGGCACAGCAACACTGAAGCTTTCTTT. V and J are TRBV7-3 and TRBJ1-1; no definite D call. The CDR3 has 14 amino acids. Germline V gives CDR1 SGHTA, CDR2 FQGTGA. V was shortened by 5 bases and J by 2 bases, with 12 bases between the two germline ends.

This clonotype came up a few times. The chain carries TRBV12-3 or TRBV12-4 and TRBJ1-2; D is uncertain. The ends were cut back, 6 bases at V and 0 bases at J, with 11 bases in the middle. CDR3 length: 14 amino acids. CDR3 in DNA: TGTGCCAGCAGGGGAGACGTAGCTAACTATGGCTACACCTTC. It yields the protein CASRGDVANYGYTF.

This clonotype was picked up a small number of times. CDR3 sequence reads: CSARGQGNYNEQFF. The CDR3 DNA reads as TGCAGTGCTAGAGGACAGGGAAACTACAATGAGCAGTTCTTC. This sequence joins TRBV20-1 and TRBJ2-1, with 7 bases that match TRBD1. Germline V CDR1 and CDR2: DFQATT, SNEGSKA (reference sequence). The CDR3 has 14 residues. Germline trimming cut 1 base from V and 3 bases from J; bases unmatched to any gene: 3.

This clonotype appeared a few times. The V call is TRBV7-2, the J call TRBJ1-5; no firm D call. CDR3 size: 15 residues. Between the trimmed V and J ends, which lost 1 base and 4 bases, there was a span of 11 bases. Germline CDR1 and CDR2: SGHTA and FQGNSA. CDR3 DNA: TGTGCCAGCAGCTTAGACAGCGGCGGGAATCAGCCCCAGCATTTT. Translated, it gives CASSLDSGGNQPQHF.

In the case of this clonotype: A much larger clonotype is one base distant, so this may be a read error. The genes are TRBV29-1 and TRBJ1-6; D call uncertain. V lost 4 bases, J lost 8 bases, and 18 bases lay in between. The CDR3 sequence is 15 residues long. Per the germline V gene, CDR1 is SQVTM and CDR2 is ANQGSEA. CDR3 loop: CSVALGSQTDSPLHF. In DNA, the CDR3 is TGCAGCGTTGCTCTCGGGAGTCAGACTGATTCACCCCTCCACTTT. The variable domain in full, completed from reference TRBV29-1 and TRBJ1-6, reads SAVISQKPSRDICQRGTSLTIQCQVDSQVTMMFWYRQQPGQSLTLIATANQGSEATYESGFVIDKFPISRPNLTFSTLTVSNMSPEDSSIYLCSVALGSQTDSPLHFGNGTRLTVT.

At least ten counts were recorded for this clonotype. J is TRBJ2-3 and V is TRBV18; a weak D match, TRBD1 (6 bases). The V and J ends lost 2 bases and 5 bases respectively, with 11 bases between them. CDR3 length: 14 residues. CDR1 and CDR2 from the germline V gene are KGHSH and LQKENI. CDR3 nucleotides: TGTGCCAGCTCACCAGGGGGCGGAGGAGATACGCAGTATTTT. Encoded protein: CASSPGGGGDTQYF.

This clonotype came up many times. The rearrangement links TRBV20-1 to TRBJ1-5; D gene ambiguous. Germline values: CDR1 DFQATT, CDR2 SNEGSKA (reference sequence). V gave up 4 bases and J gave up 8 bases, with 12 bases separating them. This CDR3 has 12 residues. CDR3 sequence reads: CSATGPGEPQHF. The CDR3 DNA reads TGCAGTGCTACGGGCCCCGGTGAGCCCCAGCATTTT.

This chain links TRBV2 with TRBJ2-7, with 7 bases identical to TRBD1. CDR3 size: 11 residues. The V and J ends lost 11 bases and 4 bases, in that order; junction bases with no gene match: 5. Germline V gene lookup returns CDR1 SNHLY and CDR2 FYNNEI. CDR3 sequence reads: CAGTGVYEQYV. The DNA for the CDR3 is TGTGCCGGCACAGGGGTATACGAGCAGTACGTC.

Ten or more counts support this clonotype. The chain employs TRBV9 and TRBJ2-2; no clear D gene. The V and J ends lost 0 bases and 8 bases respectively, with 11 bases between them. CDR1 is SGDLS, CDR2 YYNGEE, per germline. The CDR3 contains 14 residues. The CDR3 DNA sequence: TGTGCCAGCAGCGTAGTTGCCCTTCAGGGGGAGCTGTTTTTT. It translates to CASSVVALQGELFF.

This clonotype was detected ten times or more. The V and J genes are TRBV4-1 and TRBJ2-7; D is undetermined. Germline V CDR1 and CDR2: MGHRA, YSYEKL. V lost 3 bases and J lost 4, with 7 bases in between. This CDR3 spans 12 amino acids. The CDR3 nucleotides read TGCGCCAGCAGCCAGACGAGATACGAGCAGTACTTC. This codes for CASSQTRYEQYF.

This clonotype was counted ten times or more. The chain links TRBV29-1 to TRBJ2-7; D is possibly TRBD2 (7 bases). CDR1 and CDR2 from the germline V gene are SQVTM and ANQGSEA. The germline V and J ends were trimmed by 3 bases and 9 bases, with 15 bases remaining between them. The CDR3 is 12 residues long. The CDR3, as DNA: TGCAGCGTTGAGGCGGGGGCCGCCGGGCAGTACTTC. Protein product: CSVEAGAAGQYF.